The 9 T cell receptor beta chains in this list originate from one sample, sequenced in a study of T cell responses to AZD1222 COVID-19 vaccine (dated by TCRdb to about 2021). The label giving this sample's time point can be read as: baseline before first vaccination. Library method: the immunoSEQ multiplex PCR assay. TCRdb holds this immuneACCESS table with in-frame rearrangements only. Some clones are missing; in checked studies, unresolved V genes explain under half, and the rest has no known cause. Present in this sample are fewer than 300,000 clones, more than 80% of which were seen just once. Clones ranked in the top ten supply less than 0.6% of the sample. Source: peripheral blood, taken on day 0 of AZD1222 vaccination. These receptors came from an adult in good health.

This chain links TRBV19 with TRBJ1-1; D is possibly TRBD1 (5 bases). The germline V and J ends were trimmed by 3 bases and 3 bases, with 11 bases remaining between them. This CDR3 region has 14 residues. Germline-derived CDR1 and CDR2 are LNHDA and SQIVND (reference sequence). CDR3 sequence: CASSMQGGYTEAFF. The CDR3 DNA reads TGTGCCAGTAGTATGCAGGGAGGGTACACTGAAGCTTTCTTT.

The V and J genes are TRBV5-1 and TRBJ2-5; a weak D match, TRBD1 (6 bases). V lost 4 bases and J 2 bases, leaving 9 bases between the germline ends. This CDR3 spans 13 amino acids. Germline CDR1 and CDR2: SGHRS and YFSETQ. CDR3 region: CASSRQVQETQYF. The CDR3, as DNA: TGCGCCAGCAGCCGACAGGTTCAAGAGACCCAGTACTTC.

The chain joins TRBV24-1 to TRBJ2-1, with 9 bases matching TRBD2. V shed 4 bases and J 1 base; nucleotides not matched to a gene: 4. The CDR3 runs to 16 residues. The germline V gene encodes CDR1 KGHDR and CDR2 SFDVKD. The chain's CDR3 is CATSDPLAGSYNEQFF. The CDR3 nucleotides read TGTGCCACCAGTGACCCCCTAGCGGGGTCCTACAATGAGCAGTTCTTC.

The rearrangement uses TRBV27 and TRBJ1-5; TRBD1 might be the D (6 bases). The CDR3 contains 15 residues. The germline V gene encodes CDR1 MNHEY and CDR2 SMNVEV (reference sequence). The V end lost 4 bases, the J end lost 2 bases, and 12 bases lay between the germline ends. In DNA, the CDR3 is TGTGCCAGCAGTTCGGGGGCATCTGGCAATCAGCCCCAGCATTTT. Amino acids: CASSSGASGNQPQHF.

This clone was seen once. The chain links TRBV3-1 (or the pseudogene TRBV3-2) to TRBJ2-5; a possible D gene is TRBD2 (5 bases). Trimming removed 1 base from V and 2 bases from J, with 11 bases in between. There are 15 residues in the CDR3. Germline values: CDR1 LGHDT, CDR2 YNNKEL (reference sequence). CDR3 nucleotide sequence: TGTGCCAGCAGCCAAGGAGGGTGGGTTCAAGAGACCCAGTACTTC. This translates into CASSQGGWVQETQYF.

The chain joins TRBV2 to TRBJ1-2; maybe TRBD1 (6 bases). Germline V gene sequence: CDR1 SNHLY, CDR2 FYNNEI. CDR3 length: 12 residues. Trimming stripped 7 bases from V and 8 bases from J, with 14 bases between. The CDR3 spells CASTEGGGGYTF. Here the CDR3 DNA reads TGTGCCAGCACCGAAGGAGGGGGAGGCTACACCTTC.

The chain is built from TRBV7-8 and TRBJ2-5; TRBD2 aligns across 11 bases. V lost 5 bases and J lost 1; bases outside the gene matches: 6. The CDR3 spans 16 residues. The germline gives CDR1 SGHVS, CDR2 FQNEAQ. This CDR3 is CASSARLAGSQETQYF. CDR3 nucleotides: TGTGCCAGCAGCGCCCGACTAGCGGGAAGCCAAGAGACCCAGTACTTC.

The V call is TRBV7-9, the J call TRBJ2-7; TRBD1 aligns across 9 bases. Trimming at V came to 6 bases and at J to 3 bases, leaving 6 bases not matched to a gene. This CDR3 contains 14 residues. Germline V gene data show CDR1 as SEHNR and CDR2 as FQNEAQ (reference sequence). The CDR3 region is CASSPTGGVYEQYF. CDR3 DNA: TGTGCCAGCAGTCCTACAGGGGGCGTCTACGAGCAGTACTTC.

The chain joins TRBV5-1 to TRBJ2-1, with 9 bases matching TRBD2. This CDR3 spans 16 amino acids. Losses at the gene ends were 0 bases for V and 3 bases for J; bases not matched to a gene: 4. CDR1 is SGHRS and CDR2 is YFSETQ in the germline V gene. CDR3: CASSLGGGALYNEQFF. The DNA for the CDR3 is TGCGCCAGCAGCTTGGGCGGGGGGGCCCTCTACAATGAGCAGTTCTTC. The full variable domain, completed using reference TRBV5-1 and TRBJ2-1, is KAGVTQTPRYLIKTRGQQVTLSCSPISGHRSVSWYQQTPGQGLQFLFEYFSETQRNKGNFPGRFSGRQFSNSRSEMNVSTLELGDSALYLCASSLGGGALYNEQFFGPGTRLTVL.